This is a list of T cell receptor beta chains from one sample in a study of monozygotic twins with inflammatory bowel disease. TCRdb reprocessed the 5' RACE reads; each CDR3 protein has one entry and no DNA is given. The sample has approximately 120,000 distinct CDR3 sequences, and its top ten clones hold under 15%. The sequencing sample was made of blood. These receptors were collected from a human donor with ulcerative colitis or Crohn's disease, or a healthy co-twin of an affected twin (not recorded which). The CDR3 runs from the conserved cysteine through the conserved F or W.

v_call: TRBV20-1
cdr3_length: 12
j_call: TRBJ2-3
cdr3_aa: CSARGGGDTQYF

v_call: TRBV28
cdr3_length: 16
j_call: TRBJ1-4
cdr3_aa: CASSLLSGGTNEKLFF

v_call: TRBV28
cdr3_length: 19
j_call: TRBJ2-1
cdr3_aa: CASSLGEPGQGARRNEQFF

v_call: TRBV7-9
cdr3_length: 14
j_call: TRBJ1-5
cdr3_aa: CASSLGGDEPPQHF

v_call: TRBV30
cdr3_length: 12
j_call: TRBJ2-1
cdr3_aa: CAWSRLYNEQFF

v_call: TRBV28
cdr3_length: 13
j_call: TRBJ2-5
cdr3_aa: CASRGQGGETQYF

v_call: TRBV28
cdr3_length: 14
j_call: TRBJ2-5
cdr3_aa: CASSSLGLEETQYF

v_call: TRBV5-6
cdr3_length: 12
j_call: TRBJ2-5
cdr3_aa: CASSHTGETQYF

v_call: TRBV6-2/TRBV6-3
cdr3_length: 16
j_call: TRBJ1-5
cdr3_aa: CASSPLTPRDNQPQHF

v_call: TRBV5-1
cdr3_length: 15
j_call: TRBJ2-7
cdr3_aa: CASSPTSGRNHEQYF

v_call: TRBV12-3/TRBV12-4
cdr3_length: 18
j_call: TRBJ2-1
cdr3_aa: CASSLGGGGASGVSEQFF

v_call: TRBV5-1
cdr3_length: 15
j_call: TRBJ2-7
cdr3_aa: CASSEASGASYEQYF

v_call: TRBV25-1
cdr3_length: 16
j_call: TRBJ2-2
cdr3_aa: CASSNPEAPNTGELFF

v_call: TRBV7-2
cdr3_length: 14
j_call: TRBJ2-1
cdr3_aa: CASGHWTVNNEQFF

v_call: TRBV6-1
cdr3_length: 15
j_call: TRBJ1-5
cdr3_aa: CASSDVVSSNQPQHF

v_call: TRBV5-6
cdr3_length: 15
j_call: TRBJ2-7
cdr3_aa: CASSPQLGNSYEQYF

v_call: TRBV29-1
cdr3_length: 14
j_call: TRBJ2-6
cdr3_aa: CSVGTGGGANVLTF

v_call: TRBV7-8
cdr3_length: 13
j_call: TRBJ2-1
cdr3_aa: CASSPHGYNEQFF

v_call: TRBV7-9
cdr3_length: 15
j_call: TRBJ2-3
cdr3_aa: CASSRAGLFADTQYF

v_call: TRBV6-5
cdr3_length: 16
j_call: TRBJ2-3
cdr3_aa: CASSYIRAGGTDTQYF

v_call: TRBV24-1
cdr3_length: 15
j_call: TRBJ2-7
cdr3_aa: CATSDPGLGNDEQYF

v_call: TRBV11-2
cdr3_length: 13
j_call: TRBJ2-4
cdr3_aa: CASSLVGENIQYF

v_call: TRBV10-3
cdr3_length: 15
j_call: TRBJ2-7
cdr3_aa: CASRPGQGITYEQYF

v_call: TRBV4-1
cdr3_length: 14
j_call: TRBJ1-1
cdr3_aa: CASSRGTGLTEAFF

v_call: TRBV11-2
cdr3_length: 15
j_call: TRBJ1-1
cdr3_aa: CASSSVPLLNTEAFF

v_call: TRBV5-5
cdr3_length: 15
j_call: TRBJ1-2
cdr3_aa: CASSRNPGQDRGYTF

v_call: TRBV7-3
cdr3_length: 16
j_call: TRBJ2-1
cdr3_aa: CASSLMASGGVDEHFF

v_call: TRBV12-3/TRBV12-4
cdr3_length: 14
j_call: TRBJ2-1
cdr3_aa: CASSPSASYNEQFF

v_call: TRBV18
cdr3_length: 16
j_call: TRBJ1-1
cdr3_aa: CASFSTGGPMNTEAFF

v_call: TRBV5-1
cdr3_length: 13
j_call: TRBJ2-7
cdr3_aa: CASQAGGRYEQYF

v_call: TRBV28
cdr3_length: 16
j_call: TRBJ2-1
cdr3_aa: CASSSSGTGSYNEQFF

v_call: TRBV7-9
cdr3_length: 15
j_call: TRBJ2-7
cdr3_aa: CASTLGDGLRREQYF

v_call: TRBV20-1
cdr3_length: 15
j_call: TRBJ2-1
cdr3_aa: CSARPGTSSDNEQFF

v_call: TRBV3-1
cdr3_length: 13
j_call: TRBJ2-1
cdr3_aa: CASLAGDLGEQFF

v_call: TRBV11-1
cdr3_length: 19
j_call: TRBJ2-1
cdr3_aa: CASSLMLAGGPSLSNEQFF